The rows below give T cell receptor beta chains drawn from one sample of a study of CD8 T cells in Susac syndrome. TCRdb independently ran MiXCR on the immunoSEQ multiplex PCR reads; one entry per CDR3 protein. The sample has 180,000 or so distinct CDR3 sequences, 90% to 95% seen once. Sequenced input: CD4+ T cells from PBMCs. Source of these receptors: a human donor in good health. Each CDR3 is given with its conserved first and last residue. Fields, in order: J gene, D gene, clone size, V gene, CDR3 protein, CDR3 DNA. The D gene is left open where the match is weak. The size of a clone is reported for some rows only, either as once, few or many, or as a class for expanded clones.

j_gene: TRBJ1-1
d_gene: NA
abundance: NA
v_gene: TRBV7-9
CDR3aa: CASSLGAGIPGMNTEAFF
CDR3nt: TGTGCCAGCAGCTTAGGTGCCGGGATCCCGGGGATGAACACTGAAGCTTTCTTT

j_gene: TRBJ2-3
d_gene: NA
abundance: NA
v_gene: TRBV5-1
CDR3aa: CASSLIGDGSTDTQYF
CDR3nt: TGCGCCAGCAGCTTGATTGGGGACGGTAGCACAGATACGCAGTATTTT

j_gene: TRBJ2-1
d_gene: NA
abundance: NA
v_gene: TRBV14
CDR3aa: CASSRDSVYNEQFF
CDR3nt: TGTGCCAGCTCCCGGGACTCCGTATACAATGAGCAGTTCTTC

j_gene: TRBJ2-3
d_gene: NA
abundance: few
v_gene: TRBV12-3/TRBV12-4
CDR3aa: CASSLVVDTQYF
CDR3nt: TGTGCCAGCAGTTTAGTTGTAGATACGCAGTATTTT

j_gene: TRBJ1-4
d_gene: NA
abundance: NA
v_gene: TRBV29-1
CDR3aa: CSVVRQNEKLFF
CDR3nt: TGCAGCGTTGTTAGGCAGAATGAAAAACTGTTTTTT

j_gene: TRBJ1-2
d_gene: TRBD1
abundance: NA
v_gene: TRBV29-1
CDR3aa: CSVEGAGGYGYTF
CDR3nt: TGCAGCGTTGAAGGCGCAGGGGGTTATGGCTACACCTTC

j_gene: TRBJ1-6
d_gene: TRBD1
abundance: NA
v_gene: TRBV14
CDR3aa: CASSPFQGGGSPLHF
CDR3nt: TGTGCCAGCAGCCCCTTCCAGGGGGGAGGTTCACCCCTCCACTTT

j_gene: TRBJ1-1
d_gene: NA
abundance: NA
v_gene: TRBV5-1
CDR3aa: CASSLVHPGRLMNTEAFF
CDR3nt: TGCGCCAGCAGCTTGGTACACCCGGGGAGGCTTATGAACACTGAAGCTTTCTTT

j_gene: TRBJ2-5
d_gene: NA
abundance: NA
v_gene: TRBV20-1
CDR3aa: CSASPGGGETQYF
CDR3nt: TGCAGTGCTTCACCTGGGGGAGGAGAGACCCAGTACTTC

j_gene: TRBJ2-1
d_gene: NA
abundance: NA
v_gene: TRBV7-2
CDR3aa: CASSLRTYNEQFF
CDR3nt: TGTGCCAGCAGCCTTAGGACCTACAATGAGCAGTTCTTC

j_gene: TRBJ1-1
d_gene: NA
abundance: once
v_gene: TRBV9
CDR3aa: CASSVQGDGEFAEAFF
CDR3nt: TGTGCCAGCAGCGTACAAGGGGACGGAGAATTCGCTGAAGCTTTCTTT

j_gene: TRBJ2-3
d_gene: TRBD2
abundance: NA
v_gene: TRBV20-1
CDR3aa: CSASEGGGTDTQYF
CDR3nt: TGCAGTGCTAGCGAGGGAGGGGGCACAGATACGCAGTATTTT

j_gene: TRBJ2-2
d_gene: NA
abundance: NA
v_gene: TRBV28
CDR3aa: CASSRPGEGTGELFF
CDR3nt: TGTGCCAGCAGCCGCCCAGGGGAGGGCACCGGGGAGCTGTTTTTT

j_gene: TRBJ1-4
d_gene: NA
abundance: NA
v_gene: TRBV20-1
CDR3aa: CSASGAPYATNEKLFF
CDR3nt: TGCAGTGCTAGCGGGGCCCCCTATGCAACTAATGAAAAACTGTTTTTT

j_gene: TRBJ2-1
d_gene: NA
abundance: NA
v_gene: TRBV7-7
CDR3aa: CASSPKRLGMGDEQFF
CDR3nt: TGTGCCAGCAGCCCTAAAAGGTTGGGTATGGGCGATGAGCAGTTCTTC

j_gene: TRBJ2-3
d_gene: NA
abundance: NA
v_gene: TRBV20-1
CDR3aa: CSARTGSTDTQYF
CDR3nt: TGCAGTGCTAGAACCGGGAGCACAGATACGCAGTATTTT

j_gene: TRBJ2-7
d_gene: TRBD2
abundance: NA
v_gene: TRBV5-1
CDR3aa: CASSFQRGFDEQYF
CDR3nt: TGCGCCAGCAGCTTCCAGCGGGGGTTCGACGAGCAGTACTTC

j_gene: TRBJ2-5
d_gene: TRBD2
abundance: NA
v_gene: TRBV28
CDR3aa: CASRPQTSGPSETQYF
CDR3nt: TGTGCCAGCAGACCCCAGACTAGCGGCCCCTCCGAGACCCAGTACTTC

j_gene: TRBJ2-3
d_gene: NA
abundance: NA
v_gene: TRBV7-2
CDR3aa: CASSGMAADTQYF
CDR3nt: TGTGCCAGCAGCGGAATGGCCGCAGATACGCAGTATTTT

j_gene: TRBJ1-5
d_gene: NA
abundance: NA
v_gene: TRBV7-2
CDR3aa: CASSLDRSQPQHF
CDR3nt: TGTGCCAGCAGCTTAGACCGGAGTCAGCCCCAGCATTTT

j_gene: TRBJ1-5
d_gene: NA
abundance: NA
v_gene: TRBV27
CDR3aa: CASSLSFTPASNQPQHF
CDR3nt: TGTGCCAGCAGTTTATCTTTTACACCAGCCAGCAATCAGCCCCAGCATTTT

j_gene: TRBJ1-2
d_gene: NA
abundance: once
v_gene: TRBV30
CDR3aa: CAWNPVGYTF
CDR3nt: TGTGCCTGGAACCCGGTGGGCTACACCTTC

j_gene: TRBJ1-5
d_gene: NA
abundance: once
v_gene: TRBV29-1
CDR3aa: CSVEFQGGQPQHF
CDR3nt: TGCAGCGTTGAATTCCAGGGAGGTCAGCCCCAGCATTTT

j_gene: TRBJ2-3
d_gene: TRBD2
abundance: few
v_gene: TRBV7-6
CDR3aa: CASSSTGLATDTQYF
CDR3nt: TGTGCCAGCAGTTCTACGGGACTAGCCACAGATACGCAGTATTTT

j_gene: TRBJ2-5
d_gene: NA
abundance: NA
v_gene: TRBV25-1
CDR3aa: CASSELGAETQYF
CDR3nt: TGTGCCAGCAGTGAATTGGGGGCCGAGACCCAGTACTTC

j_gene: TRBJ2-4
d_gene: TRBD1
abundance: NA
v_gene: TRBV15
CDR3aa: CATSRDQGASIQYF
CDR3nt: TGTGCCACCAGCAGAGATCAGGGGGCGAGCATTCAGTACTTC

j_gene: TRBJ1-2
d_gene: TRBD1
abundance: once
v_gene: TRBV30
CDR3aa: CAGNLQGNYGYTF
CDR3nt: TGTGCCGGGAACCTACAGGGGAACTATGGCTACACCTTC

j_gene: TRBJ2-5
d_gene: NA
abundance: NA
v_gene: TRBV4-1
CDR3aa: CASSQDGTQYF
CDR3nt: TGCGCCAGCAGCCAAGATGGCACCCAGTACTTC

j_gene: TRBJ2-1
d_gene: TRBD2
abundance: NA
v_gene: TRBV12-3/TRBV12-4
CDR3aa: CASSPWTSGTYNGQFF
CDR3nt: TGTGCCAGCAGTCCGTGGACTAGCGGGACCTACAATGGGCAGTTCTTC

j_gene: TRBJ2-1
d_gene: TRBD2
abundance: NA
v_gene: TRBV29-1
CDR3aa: CSVGSSGNQYNEQFF
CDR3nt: TGCAGCGTTGGGTCTAGCGGGAATCAATACAATGAGCAGTTCTTC

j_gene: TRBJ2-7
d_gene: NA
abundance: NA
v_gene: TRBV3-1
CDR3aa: CASSQDSRGRTYEQYF
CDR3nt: TGTGCCAGCAGCCAAGATTCCCGGGGGCGAACCTACGAGCAGTACTTC

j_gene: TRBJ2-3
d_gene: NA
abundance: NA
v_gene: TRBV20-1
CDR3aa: CSALPGALTDTQYF
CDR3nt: TGCAGTGCTCTCCCAGGGGCCCTCACAGATACGCAGTATTTT

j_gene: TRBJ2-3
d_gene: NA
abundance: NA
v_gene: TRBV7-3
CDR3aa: CASSSPTAGQSTDTQYF
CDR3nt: TGTGCCAGCAGCTCCCCTACAGCGGGACAAAGCACAGATACGCAGTATTTT

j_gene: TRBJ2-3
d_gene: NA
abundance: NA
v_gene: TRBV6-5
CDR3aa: CASSYRGGTQYF
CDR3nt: TGTGCCAGCAGTTACAGGGGGGGTACGCAGTATTTT

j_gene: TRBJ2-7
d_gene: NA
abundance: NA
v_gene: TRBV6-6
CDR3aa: CASSNFNDISDEQYF
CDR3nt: TGTGCCAGCAGCAATTTTAATGACATTTCGGACGAGCAGTACTTC

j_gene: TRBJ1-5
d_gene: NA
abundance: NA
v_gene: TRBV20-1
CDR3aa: CSASRVRSNQPQHF
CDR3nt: TGCAGTGCGTCTCGAGTTCGTAGCAATCAGCCCCAGCATTTT

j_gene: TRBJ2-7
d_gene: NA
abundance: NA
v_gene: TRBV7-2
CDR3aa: CASSFRTGTHEQYF
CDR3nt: TGTGCCAGCAGCTTTCGTACAGGGACCCACGAGCAGTACTTC